Below, 8 T cell receptor beta chains from the same sample are listed, as sequenced in a study of blood T cell repertoires in COVID-19. Repertoires were generated with immunoSEQ multiplex PCR, while TCRdb's copy carries only in-frame clones and drops some. The profile shows approximately 100,000 clones, approximately 91% of them singletons. The sequenced material came from peripheral blood. These receptor sequences come from a man between 50 and 59 years old with acute or convalescent COVID-19.

V is TRBV21-1 and J is TRBJ2-7; whether TRBD1, the table's D call, matches the DNA was not checked. TRBV21-1 is recorded as a pseudogene. This CDR3 is 13 amino acids long. This CDR3 is CASSTPGSYEQYF. CDR3 coding DNA: TGTGCCAGCAGCACCCCAGGCTCCTACGAGCAGTACTTC.

The J gene is TRBJ2-5, the V gene TRBV6-6; TRBD1 matches at 7 bases. The germline V gene encodes CDR1 MNHNY and CDR2 SVGAGI (reference sequence). The CDR3 loop spans 15 amino acids. V was pared by 2 bases and J by 2 bases, with 5 bases of the junction left unmatched. This chain's CDR3 is CASSYVQGLQETQYF. The CDR3, as DNA: TGTGCCAGCAGTTACGTACAGGGGTTACAAGAGACCCAGTACTTC.

The chain links TRBV5-1 to TRBJ2-5; D unclear. Trimming removed 5 bases at V and 2 bases at J, with 13 bases between. Germline V CDR1 and CDR2: SGHRS, YFSETQ. This CDR3 region has 14 residues. In DNA form, the CDR3 reads TGCGCCAGCAGTGCGTCTTCGACTCAAGAGACCCAGTACTTC. Translation gives CASSASSTQETQYF.

This sequence joins TRBV29-1 and TRBJ2-2, with D possibly being TRBD1 (6 bases). Germline CDR1 is SQVTM and CDR2 is ANQGSEA. Trimming took 5 bases from V and 0 from J, leaving 7 bases between them. The CDR3 covers 13 residues. The CDR3 loop reads CSVNRANTGELFF. CDR3 sequence (DNA): TGCAGCGTTAACAGGGCGAACACCGGGGAGCTGTTTTTT.

CDR3 bases: TGTGCCAGCAGTGAAGCGCTTCGGCTAGCGGGGGCCCCCCACGAGCAGTACTTC. Translation: CASSEALRLAGAPHEQYF. The genes are TRBV6-1 and TRBJ2-7; 10 bases are a match to TRBD2. Germline CDR1 is MNHNS and CDR2 is SASEGT. This CDR3 spans 18 amino acids. The V and J ends lost 0 bases and 5 bases, in that order; junction bases with no gene match: 13.

The V call is TRBV4-1, the J call TRBJ2-1; the match to TRBD2 covers 8 bases. Trimming cost V 0 bases and J 1 base; bases outside gene matches: 2. CDR1 is MGHRA and CDR2 is YSYEKL in the germline V gene. The CDR3 has 16 amino acids. CDR3 region: CASSQDVAGSYNEQFF. The CDR3 coding sequence is TGCGCCAGCAGCCAAGATGTAGCGGGGTCCTACAATGAGCAGTTCTTC.

This clone showed up just once. The chain is built from TRBV5-4 and TRBJ1-3; no clear D gene. Trimming cost V 4 bases and J 0 bases, with 14 bases left between them. Germline V gene lookup returns CDR1 SGHNT and CDR2 YYREEE (reference sequence). The length of the CDR3 is 16 residues. CDR3 sequence: CASSRETYSSGNTIYF. The CDR3 DNA reads as TGTGCCAGCAGCCGGGAAACTTACAGCTCTGGAAACACCATATATTTT. Complete variable domain (other parts from reference TRBV5-4 and TRBJ1-3): ETGVTQSPTHLIKTRGQQVTLRCSSQSGHNTVSWYQQALGQGPQFIFQYYREEENGRGNFPPRFSGLQFPNYSSELNVNALELDDSALYLCASSRETYSSGNTIYFGEGSWLTVV.

The J gene is TRBJ1-5, the V gene TRBV6-2 or TRBV6-3; tentatively, D is TRBD1 (6 bases). The CDR3 has 15 residues. CDR1 and CDR2 from the germline V gene are MNHEY and SVGEGT. Deletions cut 3 bases from V and 6 bases from J, with 15 bases between. The CDR3 sequence is CASSYLAGERQPQHF. The CDR3 DNA reads as TGTGCCAGCAGTTATTTGGCAGGGGAACGTCAGCCCCAGCATTTT.